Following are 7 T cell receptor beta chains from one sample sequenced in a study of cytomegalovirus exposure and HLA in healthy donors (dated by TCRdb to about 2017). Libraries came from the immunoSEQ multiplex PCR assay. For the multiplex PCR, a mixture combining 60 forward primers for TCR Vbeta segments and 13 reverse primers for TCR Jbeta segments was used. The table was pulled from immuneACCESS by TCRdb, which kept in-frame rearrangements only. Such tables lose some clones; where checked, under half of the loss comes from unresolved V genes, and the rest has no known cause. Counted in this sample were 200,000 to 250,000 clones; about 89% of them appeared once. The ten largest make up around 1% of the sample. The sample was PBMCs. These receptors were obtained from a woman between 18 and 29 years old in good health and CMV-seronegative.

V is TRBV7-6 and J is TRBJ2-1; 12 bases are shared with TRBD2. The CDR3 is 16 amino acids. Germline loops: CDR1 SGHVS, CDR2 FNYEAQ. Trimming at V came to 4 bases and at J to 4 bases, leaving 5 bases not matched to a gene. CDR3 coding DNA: TGTGCCAGCAGCTCCTTGACTAGCGGGAGTTACAATGAGCAGTTCTTC. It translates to CASSSLTSGSYNEQFF.

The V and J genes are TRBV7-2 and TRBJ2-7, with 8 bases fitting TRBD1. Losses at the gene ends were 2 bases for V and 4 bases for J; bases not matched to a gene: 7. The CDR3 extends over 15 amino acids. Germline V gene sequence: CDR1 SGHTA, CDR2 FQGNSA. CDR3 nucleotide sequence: TGTGCCAGCAGCTTACGTTGGCAGGGGGCGTACGAGCAGTACTTC. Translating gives CASSLRWQGAYEQYF.

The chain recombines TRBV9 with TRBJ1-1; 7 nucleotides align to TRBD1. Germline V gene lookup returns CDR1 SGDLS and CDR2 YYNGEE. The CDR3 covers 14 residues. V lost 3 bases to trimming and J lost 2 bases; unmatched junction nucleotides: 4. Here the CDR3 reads CASSAGQLNTEAFF. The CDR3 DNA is TGTGCCAGCAGCGCGGGACAGCTCAACACTGAAGCTTTCTTT.

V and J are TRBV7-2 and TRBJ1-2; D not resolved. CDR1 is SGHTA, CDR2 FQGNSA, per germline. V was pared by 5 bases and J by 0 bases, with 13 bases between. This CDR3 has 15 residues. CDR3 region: CASSHRGSANYGYTF. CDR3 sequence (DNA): TGTGCCAGCAGCCATAGAGGGTCGGCTAACTATGGCTACACCTTC.

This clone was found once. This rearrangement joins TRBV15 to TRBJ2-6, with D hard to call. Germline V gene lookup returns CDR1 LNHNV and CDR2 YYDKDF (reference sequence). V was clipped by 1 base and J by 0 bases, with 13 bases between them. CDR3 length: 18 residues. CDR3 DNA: TGTGCCACCAGCAGAGTGGTGGTAGTCACCTCTGGGGCCAACGTCCTGACTTTC. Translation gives CATSRVVVVTSGANVLTF.

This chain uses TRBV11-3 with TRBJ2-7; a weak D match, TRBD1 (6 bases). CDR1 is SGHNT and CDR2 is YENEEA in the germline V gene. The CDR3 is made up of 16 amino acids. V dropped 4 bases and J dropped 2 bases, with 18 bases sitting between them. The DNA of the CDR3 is TGTGCCAGCAGCTCCCTCCTTGACAGGCGTACCTACGAGCAGTACTTC. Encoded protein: CASSSLLDRRTYEQYF.

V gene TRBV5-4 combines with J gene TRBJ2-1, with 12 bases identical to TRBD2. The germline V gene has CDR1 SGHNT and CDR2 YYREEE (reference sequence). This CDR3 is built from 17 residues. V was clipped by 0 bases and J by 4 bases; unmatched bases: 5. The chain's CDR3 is CASSLVVLAGGYNEQFF. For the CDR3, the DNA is TGTGCCAGCAGCTTGGTTGTACTAGCGGGAGGTTACAATGAGCAGTTCTTC. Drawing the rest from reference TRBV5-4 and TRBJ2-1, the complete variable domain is ETGVTQSPTHLIKTRGQQVTLRCSSQSGHNTVSWYQQALGQGPQFIFQYYREEENGRGNFPPRFSGLQFPNYSSELNVNALELDDSALYLCASSLVVLAGGYNEQFFGPGTRLTVL.